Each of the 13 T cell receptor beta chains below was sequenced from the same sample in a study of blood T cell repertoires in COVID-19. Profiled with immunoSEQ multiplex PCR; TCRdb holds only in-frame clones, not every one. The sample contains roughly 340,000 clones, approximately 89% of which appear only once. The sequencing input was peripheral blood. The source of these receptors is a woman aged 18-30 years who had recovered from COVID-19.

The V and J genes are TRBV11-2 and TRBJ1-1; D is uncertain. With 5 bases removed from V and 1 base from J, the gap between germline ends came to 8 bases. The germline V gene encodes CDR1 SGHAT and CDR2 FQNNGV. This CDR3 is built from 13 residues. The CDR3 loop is CASSLGWNTEAFF. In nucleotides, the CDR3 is TGTGCCAGCAGCCTCGGTTGGAACACTGAAGCTTTCTTT.

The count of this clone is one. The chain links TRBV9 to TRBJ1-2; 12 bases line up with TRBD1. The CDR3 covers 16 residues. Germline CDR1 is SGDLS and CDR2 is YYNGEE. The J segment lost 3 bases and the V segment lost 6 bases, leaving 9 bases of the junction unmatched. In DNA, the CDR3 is TGTGCCAGCAAGGTGTATGGGACAGGGGGCGACTATGGCTACACCTTC. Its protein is CASKVYGTGGDYGYTF.

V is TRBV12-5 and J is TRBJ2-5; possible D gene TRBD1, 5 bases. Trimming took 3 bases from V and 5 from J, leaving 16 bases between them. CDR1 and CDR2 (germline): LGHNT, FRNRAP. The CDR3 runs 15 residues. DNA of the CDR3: TGTGCTAGTGGTTTAGATAAGGGCAGGGTCGAGACCCAGTACTTC. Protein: CASGLDKGRVETQYF. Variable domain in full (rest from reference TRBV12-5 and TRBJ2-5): DARVTQTPRHKVTEMGQEVTMRCQPILGHNTVFWYRQTMMQGLELLAYFRNRAPLDDSGMPKDRFSAEMPDATLATLKIQPSEPRDSAVYFCASGLDKGRVETQYFGPGTRLLVL.

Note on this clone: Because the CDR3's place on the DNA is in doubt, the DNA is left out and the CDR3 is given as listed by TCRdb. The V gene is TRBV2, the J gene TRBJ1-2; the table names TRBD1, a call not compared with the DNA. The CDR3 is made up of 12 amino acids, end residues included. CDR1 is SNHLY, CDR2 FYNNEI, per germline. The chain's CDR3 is CASSEIWGLGTF.

The CDR3 loop is CASSRLGADTQYF. The CDR3 DNA reads TGTGCCAGCAGTCGTCTAGGGGCAGATACGCAGTATTTT. The V call is TRBV14, the J call TRBJ2-3, with D maybe TRBD1 (5 bases). CDR1 is SGHDN, CDR2 FVKESK, per germline. V lost 6 bases to trimming and J lost 4 bases, with 11 bases between them. The CDR3 runs 13 residues.

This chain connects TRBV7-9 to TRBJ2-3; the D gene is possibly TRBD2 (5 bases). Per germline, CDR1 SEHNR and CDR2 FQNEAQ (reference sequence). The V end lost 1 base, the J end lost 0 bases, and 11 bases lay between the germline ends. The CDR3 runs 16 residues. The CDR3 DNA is TGTGCCAGCAGCTTAGGCTGGAGCGGCAGCACAGATACGCAGTATTTT. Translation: CASSLGWSGSTDTQYF.

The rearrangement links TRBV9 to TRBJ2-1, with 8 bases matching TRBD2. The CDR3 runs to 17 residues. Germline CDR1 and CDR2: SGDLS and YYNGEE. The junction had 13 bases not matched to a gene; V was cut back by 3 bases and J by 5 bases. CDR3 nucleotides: TGTGCCAGCAGCGCGAGCGGGAGTCCCAAAATTAACAATGAGCAGTTCTTC. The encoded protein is CASSASGSPKINNEQFF.

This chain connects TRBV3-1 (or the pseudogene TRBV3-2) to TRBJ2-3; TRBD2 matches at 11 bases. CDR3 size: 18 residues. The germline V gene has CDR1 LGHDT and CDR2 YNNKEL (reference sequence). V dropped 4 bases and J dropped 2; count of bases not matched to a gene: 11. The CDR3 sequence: CASSLHGTSGRDTDTQYF. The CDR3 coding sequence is TGTGCCAGCAGCCTTCACGGGACTAGCGGAAGGGACACAGATACGCAGTATTTT.

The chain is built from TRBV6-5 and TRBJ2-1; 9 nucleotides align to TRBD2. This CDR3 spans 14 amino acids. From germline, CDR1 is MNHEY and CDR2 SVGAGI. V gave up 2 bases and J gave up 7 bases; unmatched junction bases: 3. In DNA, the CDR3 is TGTGCCAGCAGTTACGCGCGGGAGGGGAATGAGCAGTTCTTC. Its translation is CASSYAREGNEQFF.

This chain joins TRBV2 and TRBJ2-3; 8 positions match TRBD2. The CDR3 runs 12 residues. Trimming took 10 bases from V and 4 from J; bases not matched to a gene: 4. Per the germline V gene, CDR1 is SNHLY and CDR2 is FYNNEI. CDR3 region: CATGGSPDTQYF. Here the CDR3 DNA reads TGTGCCACGGGGGGGAGCCCAGATACGCAGTATTTT.

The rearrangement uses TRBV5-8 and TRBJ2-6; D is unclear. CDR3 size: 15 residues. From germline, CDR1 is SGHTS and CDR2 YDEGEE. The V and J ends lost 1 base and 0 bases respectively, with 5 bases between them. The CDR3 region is CASSLRSSGANVLTF. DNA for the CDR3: TGTGCCAGCAGCTTGCGGAGCTCTGGGGCCAACGTCCTGACTTTC.

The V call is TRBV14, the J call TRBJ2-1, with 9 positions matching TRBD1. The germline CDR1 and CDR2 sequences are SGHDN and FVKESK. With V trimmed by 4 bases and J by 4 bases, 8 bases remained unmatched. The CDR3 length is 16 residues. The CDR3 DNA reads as TGTGCCAGCAGCCCGACGGGGACAGGGTTATACAATGAGCAGTTCTTC. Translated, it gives CASSPTGTGLYNEQFF.

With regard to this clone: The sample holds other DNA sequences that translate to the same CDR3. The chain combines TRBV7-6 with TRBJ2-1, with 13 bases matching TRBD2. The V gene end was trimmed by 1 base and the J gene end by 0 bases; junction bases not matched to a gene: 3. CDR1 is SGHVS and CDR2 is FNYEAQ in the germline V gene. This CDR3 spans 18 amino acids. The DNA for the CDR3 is TGTGCCAGCAGCTTAGAACTAGCGGGAGGGAGCTCCTACAATGAGCAGTTCTTC. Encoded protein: CASSLELAGGSSYNEQFF.